The 29 T cell receptor beta chains reported below all come from one sample, sequenced in a study of radiotherapy plus CTLA-4 blockade in lung cancer. Assay used: immunoSEQ multiplex PCR; TCRdb lists only in-frame clones, some missing. The sample holds approximately 95,000 clones, 80% to 85% seen once. The input for sequencing was peripheral blood, taken from a patient treated with radiotherapy plus ipilimumab. The source is a human donor with non-small cell lung cancer who had a partial response to radiotherapy plus ipilimumab.

In its sample, this clone was seen once. V usage is TRBV5-5 and J usage is TRBJ2-5; 11 bases are shared with TRBD2. Germline V gives CDR1 SGHKS, CDR2 YYEKEE (reference sequence). V was pared by 2 bases and J by 4 bases, with 7 bases of the junction left unmatched. The CDR3 has 16 residues. The DNA for the CDR3 is TGTGCCAGCAGCTTACTAGCGGGAGAAGGGACAGAGACCCAGTACTTC. It encodes CASSLLAGEGTETQYF.

The chain links TRBV7-3 to TRBJ2-1; 7 bases match TRBD1. The V gene end was trimmed by 1 base and the J gene end by 8 bases; junction bases not matched to a gene: 8. This CDR3 spans 15 amino acids. The V gene's germline CDR1 is SGHTA and CDR2 FQGTGA. CDR3: CASSLRQGLGDEQFF. The CDR3 region has the DNA TGTGCCAGCAGCTTAAGACAGGGTTTAGGGGATGAGCAGTTCTTC.

This clone occurred a few times. The chain combines TRBV15 with TRBJ2-7, with D perhaps TRBD2 (6 bases). The CDR3 is 14 amino acids. The germline V gene has CDR1 LNHNV and CDR2 YYDKDF (reference sequence). With 6 bases removed from V and 6 bases from J, the gap between germline ends came to 18 bases. CDR3 sequence (DNA): TGTGCCACCAGGTCAGGGAAGACTAGGAGCGAGCAGTACTTC. Translated: CATRSGKTRSEQYF.

This rearrangement joins TRBV29-1 to TRBJ1-2, with 10 bases lining up with TRBD1. Losses at the gene ends were 4 bases for V and 8 bases for J; bases not matched to a gene: 4. The CDR3 loop spans 12 amino acids. CDR1 SQVTM and CDR2 ANQGSEA come from the germline V gene. The CDR3 here is CSVGQGAEGYTF. In nucleotides, the CDR3 is TGCAGCGTTGGACAGGGGGCTGAAGGCTACACCTTC.

A single count supports this clone. The CDR3 DNA sequence: TGTGCCAGTGACCGGGGGGGAGTCAATCGTCAGCCCCAGCATTTT. This codes for CASDRGGVNRQPQHF. The chain combines TRBV19 with TRBJ1-5; perhaps TRBD1 as D (5 bases). Trimming shortened V by 8 bases and J by 6 bases, and 20 bases separated the two germline ends. CDR3 length: 15 amino acids. CDR1 LNHDA and CDR2 SQIVND come from the germline V gene (reference sequence). Full variable domain (remainder filled in from reference TRBV19 and TRBJ1-5): DGGITQSPKYLFRKEGQNVTLSCEQNLNHDAMYWYRQDPGQGLRLIYYSQIVNDFQKGDIAEGYSVSREKKESFPLTVTSAQKNPTAFYLCASDRGGVNRQPQHFGDGTRLSIL.

This sequence joins TRBV9 and TRBJ2-1, with TRBD2 as a possible D gene (5 bases). Germline-derived CDR1 and CDR2 are SGDLS and YYNGEE. The CDR3 loop spans 11 amino acids. Trimming removed 2 bases from V and 11 bases from J, with 8 bases in between. CDR3 sequence (DNA): TGTGCCAGCAGCGTGGGAGATAAGCAGTTCTTC. Its translation: CASSVGDKQFF.

This clone was found a few times. The chain is built from TRBV10-3 and TRBJ1-1; 10 nucleotides align to TRBD1. The CDR3 runs to 13 residues. The junction had 2 bases not matched to a gene; V was cut back by 6 bases and J by 4 bases. The germline CDR1 and CDR2 sequences are ENHRY and SYGVKD. The CDR3 region has the DNA TGTGCCATCAGCCGGGACAGGGGCACTGAAGCTTTCTTT. It codes for CAISRDRGTEAFF.

This chain links TRBV19 with TRBJ2-1; 11 bases are shared with TRBD2. Per the germline V gene, CDR1 is LNHDA and CDR2 is SQIVND (reference sequence). CDR3 length: 15 residues. J was trimmed by 7 bases and V by 7 bases; bases with no gene match: 9. CDR3 coding DNA: TGTGCCAGTACCCTACTAGCGGGAGAGGATAATGAGCAGTTCTTC. It encodes CASTLLAGEDNEQFF.

The rearrangement joins TRBV11-3 to TRBJ2-2; possible D gene TRBD1, 5 bases. The CDR3 extends over 15 amino acids. V was trimmed by 4 bases and J by 5 bases, leaving 14 bases between them. Germline lookup yields CDR1 SGHNT and CDR2 YENEEA. For the CDR3, the DNA is TGTGCCAGCAGCTCGGACACCCCAAGGACCGGGGAGCTGTTTTTT. Translating it yields CASSSDTPRTGELFF.

This chain uses TRBV28 with TRBJ2-7; the match to TRBD1 covers 9 bases. From germline, CDR1 is MDHEN and CDR2 SYDVKM. This CDR3 region has 15 residues. V dropped 5 bases and J dropped 4; count of bases not matched to a gene: 9. CDR3 sequence reads: CASSAGTGSRYEQYF. The CDR3 DNA reads as TGTGCCAGCAGTGCCGGGACAGGGTCGCGATACGAGCAGTACTTC.

V usage is TRBV2 and J usage is TRBJ2-1, with 7 bases aligning to TRBD2. Germline CDR1 reads SNHLY; CDR2 reads FYNNEI. The CDR3 contains 16 residues. With V trimmed by 4 bases and J by 1 base, 7 bases remained unmatched. The CDR3 protein is CASSGGREKSYNEQFF. The CDR3 coding sequence is TGTGCCAGCAGTGGAGGGAGGGAGAAGTCCTACAATGAGCAGTTCTTC.

The chain joins TRBV6-1 to TRBJ1-1; D possibly corresponds to TRBD1 (5 bases). Germline V gene data show CDR1 as MNHNS and CDR2 as SASEGT. V gave up 11 bases and J gave up 1 base, with 11 bases separating them. The CDR3 has 12 amino acids. The CDR3 protein is CAGRGGNTEAFF. CDR3 in DNA: TGTGCCGGGAGGGGAGGGAACACTGAAGCTTTCTTT.

A remark on this clone: Other DNA sequences in the same sample also yield this CDR3. This rearrangement joins TRBV18 to TRBJ2-7; D is possibly TRBD1 (5 bases). The CDR3 runs 13 residues. The germline V gene has CDR1 KGHSH and CDR2 LQKENI. The ends were cut back, 3 bases at V and 2 bases at J, with 8 bases in the middle. For the CDR3, the DNA is TGTGCCAGCTCACCGCAGGGTGCCTACGAGCAGTACTTC. Translating it yields CASSPQGAYEQYF.

This chain uses TRBV11-2 with TRBJ1-4, with a tentative D call TRBD1 (5 bases). From germline, CDR1 is SGHAT and CDR2 FQNNGV. The CDR3 spans 14 residues. Trimming took off 4 bases at V and 7 bases at J, with 13 bases between the two ends. DNA for the CDR3: TGTGCCAGCAGCTCGCTTAGGGGCGGTGAAAAACTGTTTTTT. Protein: CASSSLRGGEKLFF.

This sequence joins TRBV6-5 and TRBJ2-3, with a possible D match to TRBD2 (6 bases). Trimming cost V 0 bases and J 5 bases, with 15 bases left between them. Germline CDR1 MNHEY, CDR2 SVGAGI. The CDR3 contains 16 residues. The CDR3 bases are TGTGCCAGCAGTTACTCGAATGTCGGGCGGGGAGATACGCAGTATTTT. Translating it yields CASSYSNVGRGDTQYF.

The genes are TRBV28 and TRBJ1-5; TRBD1 might be the D (5 bases). Trimming shortened V by 8 bases and J by 4 bases, and 18 bases separated the two germline ends. CDR1 MDHEN and CDR2 SYDVKM come from the germline V gene. The CDR3 consists of 15 residues. The CDR3 loop reads CASLPTQGMNQPQHF. The CDR3, as DNA: TGTGCCAGCCTCCCCACCCAGGGTATGAATCAGCCCCAGCATTTT.

The chain is built from TRBV18 and TRBJ2-1; 9 nucleotides line up with TRBD2. V was clipped by 4 bases and J by 14 bases; unmatched bases: 15. Germline CDR1 reads KGHSH; CDR2 reads LQKENI. This CDR3 has 15 residues. Written as DNA, the CDR3 is TGTGCCAGCTCACGAGGGATATTTGAGCGGGAGGAGGAGTTCTTC. Translated, it gives CASSRGIFEREEEFF.

The rearrangement links TRBV5-1 to TRBJ2-7; 8 bases match TRBD1. The CDR3 is made up of 14 amino acids. CDR1 and CDR2 from the germline V gene are SGHRS and YFSETQ. V was pared by 4 bases and J by 7 bases, with 10 bases of the junction left unmatched. This CDR3 reads CASSLRQGTGEQYF. CDR3 nucleotide sequence: TGCGCCAGCAGCCTGCGACAGGGGACGGGAGAGCAGTACTTC.

The J gene is TRBJ1-1, the V gene TRBV7-2; no definite D call. Germline V CDR1 and CDR2: SGHTA, FQGNSA. V lost 5 bases and J lost 4, with 14 bases in between. This CDR3 has 14 residues. Here the CDR3 DNA reads TGTGCCAGCAGCGTGAGCGCCCTGATCACTGAAGCTTTCTTT. Its translation is CASSVSALITEAFF.

The V gene is TRBV5-1, the J gene TRBJ2-3; 8 positions agree with TRBD1. J lost 4 bases, V lost 4 bases, and 8 bases had no gene match. The CDR3 length is 15 residues. Germline V lookup: CDR1 SGHRS, CDR2 YFSETQ. The CDR3 DNA follows: TGCGCCAGCAGCGCTCGACAGGGGCCGGCAGATACGCAGTATTTT. Its protein product is CASSARQGPADTQYF.

The gene calls are TRBV9 and TRBJ2-3; tentative D call: TRBD2 (5 bases). The V gene lost 3 bases and the J gene lost 9 bases, with 11 bases spanning the gap. The CDR3 spans 12 residues. The germline V gene has CDR1 SGDLS and CDR2 YYNGEE. The CDR3 coding sequence is TGTGCCAGCAGCGCGATACTAGACACGCAGTATTTT. Its translation: CASSAILDTQYF.

The chain employs TRBV27 and TRBJ1-2, with 9 bases lining up with TRBD1. The CDR3 consists of 15 residues. CDR1 is MNHEY, CDR2 SMNVEV, per germline (reference sequence). J gave up 4 bases and V 4 bases, and 7 bases lay outside the gene matches. CDR3 residues: CASSSPTGGVYGYTF. Written as DNA, the CDR3 is TGTGCCAGCAGTTCCCCTACAGGGGGCGTCTATGGCTACACCTTC.

The V call is TRBV19, the J call TRBJ1-2; D remains ambiguous. Per the germline V gene, CDR1 is LNHDA and CDR2 is SQIVND (reference sequence). Trimming cost V 0 bases and J 4 bases, with 12 bases left between them. This CDR3 comprises 15 residues. CDR3 DNA: TGTGCCAGTAGTATAGAGTCCGGGGAAGTCTATGGCTACACCTTC. Its translation is CASSIESGEVYGYTF.

The chain links TRBV29-1 to TRBJ1-1, with D hard to call. V gave up 2 bases and J gave up 8 bases, with 15 bases separating them. The CDR3 loop spans 13 amino acids. The germline V gene has CDR1 SQVTM and CDR2 ANQGSEA. In DNA, the CDR3 is TGCAGCGTTGAATTGACACTTGCCGCGGAAGCTTTCTTT. Encoded protein: CSVELTLAAEAFF.

The V call is TRBV11-3, the J call TRBJ2-3; possibly TRBD1 for D (6 bases). This CDR3 has 16 amino acids. Germline assignment: CDR1 SGHNT and CDR2 YENEEA. V lost 1 base to trimming and J lost 4 bases, with 15 bases between them. CDR3 in DNA: TGTGCCAGCAGCTTAGGGCTGCGTGAGGGGGCAGATACGCAGTATTTT. Its protein is CASSLGLREGADTQYF.

This chain's CDR3 is CASSREDGTTYSNQPQHF. DNA for the CDR3: TGCGCCAGCAGCCGAGAAGACGGGACAACGTATAGCAATCAGCCCCAGCATTTT. V is TRBV4-1 and J is TRBJ1-5; possible D gene TRBD1, 6 bases. Trimming cost V 4 bases and J 0 bases, with 19 bases left between them. The germline CDR1 and CDR2 sequences are MGHRA and YSYEKL. The CDR3 sequence is 18 residues long.

V and J are TRBV19 and TRBJ2-7, with 11 bases identical to TRBD2. This CDR3 has 14 amino acids. V was pared by 4 bases and J by 5 bases, with 4 bases of the junction left unmatched. Germline lookup yields CDR1 LNHDA and CDR2 SQIVND (reference sequence). Here the CDR3 reads CASSTTSGRHEQYF. The DNA of the CDR3 is TGTGCCAGTAGTACTACTAGCGGGAGACACGAGCAGTACTTC.

This chain joins TRBV18 and TRBJ1-4; D is unclear. CDR1 KGHSH and CDR2 LQKENI come from the germline V gene. This CDR3 spans 13 amino acids. V lost 2 bases and J 4 bases, leaving 5 bases between the germline ends. The CDR3 coding sequence is TGTGCCAGCTCACCAGAGGTTAATGAAAAACTGTTTTTT. Translating gives CASSPEVNEKLFF.

The rearrangement joins TRBV5-1 to TRBJ2-5; 8 nucleotides align to TRBD1. Germline V gene lookup returns CDR1 SGHRS and CDR2 YFSETQ. V was clipped by 0 bases and J by 4 bases; unmatched bases: 2. The CDR3 covers 14 residues. Here the CDR3 reads CASSLVQGGETQYF. CDR3 in DNA: TGCGCCAGCAGCTTGGTACAGGGGGGAGAGACCCAGTACTTC.